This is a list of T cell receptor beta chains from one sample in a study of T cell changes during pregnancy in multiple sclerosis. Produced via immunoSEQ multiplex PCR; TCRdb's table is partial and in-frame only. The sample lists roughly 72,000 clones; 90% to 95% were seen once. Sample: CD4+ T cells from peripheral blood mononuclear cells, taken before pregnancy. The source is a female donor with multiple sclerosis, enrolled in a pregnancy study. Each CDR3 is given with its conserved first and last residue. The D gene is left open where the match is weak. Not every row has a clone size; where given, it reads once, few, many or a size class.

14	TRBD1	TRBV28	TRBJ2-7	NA	TGTGCCAGCAGAGCATTACAGGGGTTATACGAGCAGTACTTC	CASRALQGLYEQYF
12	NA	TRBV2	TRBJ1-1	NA	TGTGCCAGCGTGCCAGTGAACACTGAAGCTTTCTTT	CASVPVNTEAFF
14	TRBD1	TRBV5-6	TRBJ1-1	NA	TGTGCCAGCAGCGGGGACAGGGGAGGAACTGAAGCTTTCTTT	CASSGDRGGTEAFF
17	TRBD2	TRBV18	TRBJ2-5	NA	TGTGCCAGCTCACCACCGAAGGAGCGGGAGGGCCAAGAGACCCAGTACTTC	CASSPPKEREGQETQYF
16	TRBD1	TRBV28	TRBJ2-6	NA	TGTGCCAGCAGTCCGGGACAGCGCTCTGGGGCCAACGTCCTGACTTTC	CASSPGQRSGANVLTF
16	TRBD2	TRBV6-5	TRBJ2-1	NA	TGTGCCAGCAGTTCGCTCGGTAGCGGGGGCTACAATGAGCAGTTCTTC	CASSSLGSGGYNEQFF
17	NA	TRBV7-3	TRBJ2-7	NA	TGTGCCAGCAGTCCCGGGTTGGTGGGAGCCTTGATGAACGAGCAGTACTTC	CASSPGLVGALMNEQYF
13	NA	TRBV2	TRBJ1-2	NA	TGTGCCAGCACGTTTACTGATTGGGAGGGCTACACCTTC	CASTFTDWEGYTF
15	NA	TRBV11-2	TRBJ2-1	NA	TGTGCCAGCAGCTCCCTTTCCGGCTCCTACAATGAGCAGTTCTTC	CASSSLSGSYNEQFF
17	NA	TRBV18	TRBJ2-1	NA	TGTGCCAGCTCACTAATAAGGGGAGCAGCTCGGGGGAATGAGCAGTTCTTC	CASSLIRGAARGNEQFF
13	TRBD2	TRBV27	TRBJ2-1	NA	TGTGCCAGCAGTTTCGGGGGGGGGAATGAGCAGTTCTTC	CASSFGGGNEQFF
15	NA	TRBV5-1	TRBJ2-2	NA	TGCGCCAGCAGCCCTGGGACACCCGCAGCCGGGGAGCTGTTTTTT	CASSPGTPAAGELFF
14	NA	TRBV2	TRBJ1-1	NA	TGTGCCAGCAGTGAACGGGGGATGAACACTGAAGCTTTCTTT	CASSERGMNTEAFF
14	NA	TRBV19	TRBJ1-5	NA	TGTGCCAGTACCCCCGACGGAGCTCTAAGGACCCAGCATTTT	CASTPDGALRTQHF
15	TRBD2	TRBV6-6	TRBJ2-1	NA	TGTGCCAGCAGTCAGGGACTAGCGGGAGGGATTGAGCAGTTCTTC	CASSQGLAGGIEQFF
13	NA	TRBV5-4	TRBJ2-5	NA	TGTGCCAGCAGCCCGACAGTTCAAGAGACCCAGTACTTC	CASSPTVQETQYF
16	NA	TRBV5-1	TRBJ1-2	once	TGCGCCAGCAGCGTAGGGGAGGGCGAGCGGAGCTATGGCTACACCTTC	CASSVGEGERSYGYTF
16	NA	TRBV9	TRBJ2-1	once	TGTGCCAGCAGCGTAGACCCCAGGGGGGCCTGGGATGAGCAGTTCTTC	CASSVDPRGAWDEQFF
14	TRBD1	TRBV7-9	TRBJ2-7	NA	TGTGCCAGCAGCTGGGACAGGGGAGGCTACGAGCAGTACTTC	CASSWDRGGYEQYF
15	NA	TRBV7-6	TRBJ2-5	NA	TGTGCCAGCAGCTTAGGATTGTCCAGGGAAGAGACCCAGTACTTC	CASSLGLSREETQYF
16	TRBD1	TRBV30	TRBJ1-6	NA	TGTGCCTGGAACAACCCGTCGACAGGGGAAAATTCACCCCTCCACTTT	CAWNNPSTGENSPLHF
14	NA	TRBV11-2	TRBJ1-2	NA	TGTGCCAGCAGCCATGGAAGCCCTAGCGGGGGCTACACCTTC	CASSHGSPSGGYTF
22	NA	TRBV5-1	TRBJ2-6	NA	TGCGCCAGCAGCAGCTCGGGACAGGGGAGAGCGGGAGGGGGGGCCGGGGCCAACGTCCTGACTTTC	CASSSSGQGRAGGGAGANVLTF
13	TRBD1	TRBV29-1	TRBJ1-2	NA	TGCAGCGTTGCCACCGGGACAGGGTATGGCTACACCTTC	CSVATGTGYGYTF
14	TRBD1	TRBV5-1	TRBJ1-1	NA	TGCGCCAGCAGCAAGGGGGCGCCGGGCACTGAAGCTTTCTTT	CASSKGAPGTEAFF
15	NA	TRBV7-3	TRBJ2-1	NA	TGTGCCAGCAGCTTAGGCCCCACAGGGAGGGATGAGCAGTTCTTC	CASSLGPTGRDEQFF